A single sample gave rise to the 16 T cell receptor beta chains below, sequenced in a study of T-cell memory formation after mild COVID-19 (dated by TCRdb to the early 2020s). Receptors were amplified or captured by 5' RACE. The run used an Illumina NovaSeq 6000. TCRdb trimmed the raw reads at Q25, called clones with MiXCR and kept productive beta chains. Each CDR3 protein gets just one entry, which takes the most common genes and DNA from the rows behind it. Within this sample are 350,000 to 450,000 distinct CDR3 sequences, with 25% to 30% of them counted one time only. Clones ranked in the top ten supply about 13% of the sample. Material for sequencing was PBMCs or a T cell subset sorted from them (not recorded which). These receptors were obtained from an adult woman who had mild COVID-19 (a few samples of this study predate the infection). The sample titles of this study are shuffled in the database, so cell type and time point are left out; the donor was told from shared clones.

The rearrangement joins TRBV20-1 to TRBJ2-1, with D perhaps matching TRBD1 (6 bases). Per germline, CDR1 DFQATT and CDR2 SNEGSKA (reference sequence). The V and J ends lost 2 bases and 8 bases respectively, with 16 bases between them. CDR3 size: 14 residues. The CDR3 DNA reads TGCAGTGCTAGACACACATCAGGGGTAGATGAGCAGTTCTTC. This encodes CSARHTSGVDEQFF.

This clonotype has only a few counts. The CDR3, as DNA: TGTGCCAGCATCGGGACAGCATCGCTCTACGAGCAGTACTTC. Translating it yields CASIGTASLYEQYF. V is TRBV6-1 and J is TRBJ2-7, with TRBD1 matching over 7 bases. The length of the CDR3 is 14 residues. From germline, CDR1 is MNHNS and CDR2 SASEGT. The trim removed 7 bases at V and 3 bases at J, leaving 9 bases unmatched.

This clonotype showed up just a few times. V is TRBV20-1 and J is TRBJ2-7, with 7 bases aligning to TRBD2. V lost 1 base to trimming and J lost 4 bases; unmatched junction nucleotides: 10. Germline-derived CDR1 and CDR2 are DFQATT and SNEGSKA (reference sequence). The CDR3 has 15 residues. The CDR3 nucleotides are TGCAGTGCTAGAGCCCCGGGGGGTTCAAGGTACGAGCAGTACTTC. Its translation is CSARAPGGSRYEQYF.

This clonotype came up a few times. The CDR3 is CATLENTEAFF. CDR3 DNA sequence: TGTGCCACCTTGGAGAACACTGAAGCTTTCTTT. The chain employs TRBV6-2 or TRBV6-3 and TRBJ1-1; D ambiguous. The V end lost 10 bases, the J end lost 1 base, and 7 bases lay between the germline ends. The CDR3 extends over 11 amino acids. Per the germline V gene, CDR1 is MNHEY and CDR2 is SVGEGT.

The chain has TRBV6-1 and TRBJ2-1, with D perhaps given as TRBD1 or TRBD2 (6 bases each). Germline V lookup: CDR1 MNHNS, CDR2 SASEGT. The length of the CDR3 is 14 residues. Trimming took off 5 bases at V and 3 bases at J, with 11 bases between the two ends. The CDR3 region is CASSSRGLYNEQFF. CDR3 nucleotides: TGTGCCAGCAGTAGCCGGGGGCTCTACAATGAGCAGTTCTTC.

This clonotype turned up a few times. CDR3 sequence reads: CASSSGTSGGQETQYF. For the CDR3, the DNA is TGTGCCAGCAGCTCCGGGACTAGCGGGGGCCAAGAGACCCAGTACTTC. This chain uses TRBV6-5 with TRBJ2-5, with 14 positions matching TRBD2. The J segment lost 1 base and the V segment lost 6 bases, leaving 4 bases of the junction unmatched. This CDR3 has 16 amino acids. Germline CDR1 MNHEY, CDR2 SVGAGI.

This clonotype was observed a few times. The chain joins TRBV11-2 to TRBJ2-2; the D gene is possibly TRBD2 (6 bases). The CDR3 consists of 17 residues. Trimming left V 4 bases short and J 4 bases short, with 19 bases between. The germline gives CDR1 SGHAT, CDR2 FQNNGV. CDR3 residues: CASSSQPGLPPTGELFF. The CDR3 DNA is TGTGCCAGCAGCTCTCAACCGGGACTGCCCCCCACCGGGGAGCTGTTTTTT.

This chain joins TRBV7-9 and TRBJ1-5; 7 bases fit TRBD1. After removal of 5 bases from V and 8 bases from J, the junction contained 12 bases not matched to a gene. CDR3 size: 15 residues. Germline CDR1 reads SEHNR; CDR2 reads FQNEAQ (reference sequence). The CDR3 bases are TGTGCCAGCAGCCTGTCAGGGGGTGTGGCGGAGCCCCAGCATTTT. Translation gives CASSLSGGVAEPQHF.

This chain joins TRBV4-1 and TRBJ2-7; D possibly corresponds to TRBD1 (5 bases). V gave up 1 base and J gave up 3 bases, with 13 bases separating them. The V gene's germline CDR1 is MGHRA and CDR2 YSYEKL. The CDR3 totals 15 residues. The CDR3 region has the DNA TGCGCCAGCAGCCAAGCCTGGCCAGGGCTCTACGAGCAGTACTTC. Translation: CASSQAWPGLYEQYF.

V is TRBV30 and J is TRBJ1-4; tentatively, D is TRBD1 (6 bases). This CDR3 spans 12 amino acids. Germline V gene sequence: CDR1 GTSNPN, CDR2 SVGIG (reference sequence). With 3 bases removed from V and 11 bases from J, the gap between germline ends came to 13 bases. The CDR3 spells CAWRSGVGKLFF. DNA of the CDR3: TGTGCCTGGAGATCAGGGGTGGGGAAACTGTTTTTT. Variable domain in full (rest from reference TRBV30 and TRBJ1-4): SQTIHQWPATLVQPVGSPLSLECTVEGTSNPNLYWYRQAAGRGLQLLFYSVGIGQISSEVPQNLSASRPQDRQFILSSKKLLLSDSGFYLCAWRSGVGKLFFGSGTQLSVL.

This chain links TRBV7-3 with TRBJ2-1, with D unclear. Germline CDR1 reads SGHTA; CDR2 reads FQGTGA. The V end was cut by 7 bases, the J end by 7 bases, with 17 bases between. The CDR3 consists of 14 residues. Written as DNA, the CDR3 is TGTGCCAGCAACCCTCCAAGGGCCTGGAATGAGCAGTTCTTC. Translating it yields CASNPPRAWNEQFF.

The rearrangement links TRBV28 to TRBJ2-7; weak D call: TRBD1 (6 bases). Trimming left V 2 bases short and J 2 bases short, with 16 bases between. The germline CDR1 and CDR2 sequences are MDHEN and SYDVKM. The CDR3 consists of 16 residues. The CDR3: CASSLLGTPTPYEQYF. CDR3 nucleotide sequence: TGTGCCAGCAGTTTACTGGGGACACCCACCCCCTACGAGCAGTACTTC.

The chain employs TRBV5-1 and TRBJ2-7; 7 bases align to TRBD1. This CDR3 region has 15 residues. The germline gives CDR1 SGHRS, CDR2 YFSETQ. Germline trimming cut 4 bases from V and 2 bases from J; bases unmatched to any gene: 9. The CDR3 nucleotides are TGCGCCAGCAGCCCCTACCGGGACAGTACCTACGAGCAGTACTTC. This translates into CASSPYRDSTYEQYF.

The J gene is TRBJ2-1, the V gene TRBV24-1, with 15 bases fitting TRBD2. CDR1 is KGHDR and CDR2 is SFDVKD in the germline V gene. The CDR3 has 20 residues. V lost 2 bases to trimming and J lost 0 bases; unmatched junction nucleotides: 7. CDR3 sequence: CATSDSGLAGGWSSYNEQFF. In DNA form, the CDR3 reads TGTGCCACCAGTGATTCGGGACTAGCGGGGGGCTGGAGCTCCTACAATGAGCAGTTCTTC.

This clonotype was seen more than once but under ten times. The V call is TRBV19, the J call TRBJ2-1; unclear D gene. Per germline, CDR1 LNHDA and CDR2 SQIVND (reference sequence). The V end was cut by 3 bases, the J end by 0 bases, with 6 bases between. CDR3 length: 14 residues. In nucleotides, the CDR3 is TGTGCCAGTAGTATGGCTAGCTCCTACAATGAGCAGTTCTTC. It codes for CASSMASSYNEQFF.

This clonotype was counted between two and nine times. The chain has TRBV12-3 or TRBV12-4 and TRBJ1-5, with D hard to call. V lost 3 bases and J 4 bases, leaving 7 bases between the germline ends. The length of the CDR3 is 13 residues. The CDR3 loop reads CASSFTANQPQHF. In DNA form, the CDR3 reads TGTGCCAGCAGTTTCACGGCTAATCAGCCCCAGCATTTT.